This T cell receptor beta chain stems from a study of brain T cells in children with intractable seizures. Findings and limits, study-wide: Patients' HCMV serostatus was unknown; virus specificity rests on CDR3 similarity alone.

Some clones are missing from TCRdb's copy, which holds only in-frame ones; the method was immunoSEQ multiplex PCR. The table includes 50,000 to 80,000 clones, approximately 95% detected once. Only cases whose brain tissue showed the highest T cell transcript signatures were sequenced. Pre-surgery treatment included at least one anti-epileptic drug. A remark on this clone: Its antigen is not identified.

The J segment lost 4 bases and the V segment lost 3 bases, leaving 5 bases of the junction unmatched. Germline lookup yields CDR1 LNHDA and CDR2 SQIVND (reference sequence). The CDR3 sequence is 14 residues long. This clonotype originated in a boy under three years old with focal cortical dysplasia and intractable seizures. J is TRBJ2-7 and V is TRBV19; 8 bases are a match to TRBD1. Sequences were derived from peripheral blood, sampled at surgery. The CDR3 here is CASSIVDRGYEQYF. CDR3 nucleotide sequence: TGTGCCAGTAGTATTGTTGACAGGGGATACGAGCAGTACTTC.